This T cell receptor beta chain was recovered during a study of post-analysis software for immune sequencing data. Study results and limitations: Included in a set of four or five TRBV segments more frequent in patients than controls were TRBV5-6, TRBV5-1 and TRBV20-1. Normalized Chao1 diversity was significantly reduced in patients versus controls. F measure clustering grouped samples strongly by preparation batch.

Concerning this clonotype itself: The antigen is unknown.

Sequencing libraries made from TCR beta cDNA carried unique molecular identifiers. TCRdb fed the PCR reads into MiXCR, producing one record per CDR3 protein. The repertoire holds roughly 400,000 distinct CDR3 sequences, with over 30% as singletons. Per the germline V gene, CDR1 is SGHTA and CDR2 is FQGNSA. The CDR3 consists of 14 residues. V dropped 4 bases and J dropped 2 bases, with 12 bases sitting between them. Specimen: blood. This clonotype was obtained from a girl aged 2-10 years with multiple sclerosis. The gene calls are TRBV7-2 and TRBJ2-7; D is possibly TRBD2 (5 bases). The CDR3 DNA reads as TGTGCCAGCAGCTCGCCGGGAAAAGCCTACGAGCAGTACTTC. The encoded protein is CASSSPGKAYEQYF. Complete variable domain (other parts from reference TRBV7-2 and TRBJ2-7): GAGVSQSPSNKVTEKGKDVELRCDPISGHTALYWYRQSLGQGLEFLIYFQGNSAPDKSGLPSDRFSAERTGGSVSTLTIQRTQQEDSAVYLCASSSPGKAYEQYFGPGTRLTVT.